What follows are 17 T cell receptor beta chains derived from one specimen sequenced in a study of cytomegalovirus exposure and HLA in healthy donors. Vbeta (60) and Jbeta (13) primers were used in the PCR. Clones were read by immunoSEQ multiplex PCR, and TCRdb kept only the in-frame ones, dropping some. The sample lists 130,000 to 150,000 clones, over 70% occurring once. The sequenced sample was PBMCs. Every receptor here comes from a woman in her 40s in good health and CMV-seropositive.

This chain uses TRBV15 with TRBJ2-1; D might be TRBD1 (5 bases). Trimming stripped 5 bases from V and 0 bases from J, with 11 bases between. This CDR3 contains 15 residues. CDR1 and CDR2 from the germline V gene are LNHNV and YYDKDF (reference sequence). DNA for the CDR3: TGTGCCACCAGCTTTACAGGAAGCTCCTACAATGAGCAGTTCTTC. Encoded protein: CATSFTGSSYNEQFF.

This rearrangement joins TRBV6-1 to TRBJ2-2; 13 bases agree with TRBD2. J was trimmed by 0 bases and V by 2 bases; bases with no gene match: 3. Germline loops: CDR1 MNHNS, CDR2 SASEGT. CDR3 size: 18 residues. CDR3 amino acids: CASSEFGTSGTNTGELFF. CDR3 sequence (DNA): TGTGCCAGCAGTGAATTTGGGACTAGCGGGACGAACACCGGGGAGCTGTTTTTT.

The rearrangement uses TRBV5-1 and TRBJ2-1, with 9 bases identical to TRBD2. CDR1 and CDR2 (germline): SGHRS, YFSETQ. V shed 2 bases, J shed 2 bases, and the junction held 2 bases outside the gene matches. CDR3 length equals 15 residues. The CDR3 here is CASSFLAGTYNEQFF. CDR3 coding DNA: TGCGCCAGCAGCTTTCTAGCGGGAACCTACAATGAGCAGTTCTTC.

This chain connects TRBV4-1 to TRBJ1-2, with D perhaps TRBD1 (6 bases). The V end was cut by 0 bases, the J end by 4 bases, with 9 bases between. Germline V CDR1 and CDR2: MGHRA, YSYEKL. The CDR3 sequence is 14 residues long. The CDR3 region is CASSQEGDTYGYTF. The CDR3 DNA follows: TGCGCCAGCAGCCAAGAAGGGGACACCTATGGCTACACCTTC.

The CDR3, as DNA: TGTGCCAGCAGTCGCGGGGGGAAGTTGGCAGATACGCAGTATTTT. This translates into CASSRGGKLADTQYF. The rearrangement uses TRBV6-5 and TRBJ2-3; 8 bases fit TRBD2. The CDR3 is 15 residues long. Per the germline V gene, CDR1 is MNHEY and CDR2 is SVGAGI. J was trimmed by 4 bases and V by 5 bases; bases with no gene match: 8.

The rearrangement joins TRBV15 to TRBJ2-7, with D possibly matching TRBD1 (6 bases). This CDR3 has 12 residues. CDR1 and CDR2 from the germline V gene are LNHNV and YYDKDF (reference sequence). Trimming stripped 5 bases from V and 4 bases from J, with 9 bases between. The DNA for the CDR3 is TGTGCCACCAGCGACGACAGGTACGAGCAGTACTTC. Its translation is CATSDDRYEQYF.

The J gene is TRBJ2-1, the V gene TRBV7-3; D perhaps matches TRBD2 (5 bases). This CDR3 has 12 amino acids. V was cut by 5 bases and J by 7 bases, with 9 bases left in between. Germline V gives CDR1 SGHTA, CDR2 FQGTGA. CDR3 in amino acids: CASSPTGNEQFF. The CDR3 DNA follows: TGTGCCAGCAGCCCAACGGGGAATGAGCAGTTCTTC.

This chain's CDR3 is CASTSFGGKNIQYF. In DNA form, the CDR3 reads TGTGCCAGCACAAGCTTCGGTGGCAAAAACATTCAGTACTTC. The chain combines TRBV6-1 with TRBJ2-4, with D hard to call. Germline V lookup: CDR1 MNHNS, CDR2 SASEGT. V was clipped by 7 bases and J by 3 bases, with 13 bases between them. This CDR3 contains 14 residues.

The chain couples TRBV25-1 to TRBJ2-7, with 11 bases matching TRBD2. The CDR3 is made up of 13 amino acids. The germline V gene has CDR1 MGHDK and CDR2 SYGVNS. The J segment lost 3 bases and the V segment lost 5 bases, leaving 0 bases of the junction unmatched. The CDR3 sequence: CASSLAGGYEQYF. CDR3 coding DNA: TGTGCCAGCAGTCTAGCGGGGGGCTACGAGCAGTACTTC.

The chain employs TRBV6-1 and TRBJ2-5; maybe TRBD1 (5 bases). Trimming took off 7 bases at V and 1 base at J, with 16 bases between the two ends. This CDR3 has 15 residues. From germline, CDR1 is MNHNS and CDR2 SASEGT. CDR3 loop: CASKGQKGPQETQYF. CDR3 DNA: TGTGCCAGCAAAGGACAAAAAGGGCCCCAAGAGACCCAGTACTTC.

The V gene is TRBV5-6, the J gene TRBJ2-2; TRBD2 aligns across 8 bases. The CDR3 has 15 residues. V dropped 4 bases and J dropped 4; count of bases not matched to a gene: 6. In germline, CDR1 is SGHDT, CDR2 YYEEEE. The CDR3 here is CASSTSGGTTGELFF. In DNA, the CDR3 is TGTGCCAGCAGCACGAGCGGGGGTACCACCGGGGAGCTGTTTTTT. The full variable domain, completed using reference TRBV5-6 and TRBJ2-2, is DAGVTQSPTHLIKTRGQQVTLRCSPKSGHDTVSWYQQALGQGPQFIFQYYEEEERQRGNFPDRFSGHQFPNYSSELNVNALLLGDSALYLCASSTSGGTTGELFFGEGSRLTVL.

DNA for the CDR3: TGTGCCAGCAGCTTTGGAGGGGGCTTGAGTACTGAAGCTTTCTTT. Encoded protein: CASSFGGGLSTEAFF. The chain employs TRBV5-4 and TRBJ1-1, with 7 bases fitting TRBD1. J gave up 5 bases and V 2 bases, and 9 bases lay outside the gene matches. Germline values: CDR1 SGHNT, CDR2 YYREEE (reference sequence). CDR3 length equals 15 residues.

This sequence joins TRBV6-5 and TRBJ1-2; 9 nucleotides line up with TRBD1. V lost 6 bases to trimming and J lost 1 base; unmatched junction nucleotides: 6. Germline V CDR1 and CDR2: MNHEY, SVGAGI. This CDR3 contains 15 residues. CDR3 DNA: TGTGCCAGCAGGACCCCGGGACAGGGTAACTATGGCTACACCTTC. Translated, it gives CASRTPGQGNYGYTF.

This chain uses TRBV19 with TRBJ1-1, with D perhaps matching TRBD1 (6 bases). CDR3 length equals 14 residues. Germline lookup yields CDR1 LNHDA and CDR2 SQIVND (reference sequence). The V end was cut by 7 bases, the J end by 5 bases, with 17 bases between. DNA of the CDR3: TGTGCCAGTACCGAGGGGGGGCGCAGGACTGAAGCTTTCTTT. This translates into CASTEGGRRTEAFF.

The V gene is TRBV7-3, the J gene TRBJ2-2, with TRBD1 matching 11 bases. The CDR3 has 17 residues. V lost 1 base to trimming and J lost 6 bases; unmatched junction nucleotides: 7. CDR1 and CDR2 (germline): SGHTA, FQGTGA. The CDR3 region has the DNA TGTGCCAGCAGCTTAATGGGGCCGGGACAGGGGGCCGGGGAGCTGTTTTTT. Its translation: CASSLMGPGQGAGELFF.

This chain links TRBV15 with TRBJ1-6, with 7 bases lining up with TRBD1. The CDR3 extends over 20 amino acids. Germline CDR1 is LNHNV and CDR2 is YYDKDF (reference sequence). The J segment lost 7 bases and the V segment lost 3 bases, leaving 21 bases of the junction unmatched. The chain's CDR3 is CATSSHRDSQTDWLNSPLHF. The CDR3 DNA sequence: TGTGCCACCAGCAGCCACCGGGACAGTCAAACCGACTGGCTAAATTCACCCCTCCACTTT.

This chain connects TRBV10-3 to TRBJ2-1, with 8 bases identical to TRBD1. The junction had 10 bases not matched to a gene; V was cut back by 3 bases and J by 9 bases. From germline, CDR1 is ENHRY and CDR2 SYGVKD. CDR3 size: 15 residues. In DNA, the CDR3 is TGTGCCATCAGTGACCACGGACAGGGTTCTTCTGAGCAGTTCTTC. This sequence encodes CAISDHGQGSSEQFF.